A single sample is the source of the 30 T cell receptor beta chains below, sequenced in a study of blood T cell repertoires in COVID-19. Profiling relied on immunoSEQ multiplex PCR, and the TCRdb table lists in-frame clones only, not all of them. The sample holds 15,000 to 20,000 clones; 75% to 90% are singletons and the top ten take approximately 13%. Sample: peripheral blood. The receptor source for this set is a man aged 55 to 70 with active COVID-19.

V usage is TRBV3-1 (or the pseudogene TRBV3-2) and J usage is TRBJ2-1, with 7 bases fitting TRBD2. V lost 2 bases to trimming and J lost 4 bases; unmatched junction nucleotides: 8. In germline, CDR1 is LGHDT, CDR2 YNNKEL (reference sequence). There are 16 residues in the CDR3. The CDR3 is CASSQPGTTLYNEQFF. DNA for the CDR3: TGTGCCAGCAGCCAACCAGGGACTACCTTATACAATGAGCAGTTCTTC.

The chain has TRBV7-9 and TRBJ2-1, with 10 bases identical to TRBD2. This CDR3 is built from 15 residues. The germline CDR1 and CDR2 sequences are SEHNR and FQNEAQ (reference sequence). After removal of 7 bases from V and 9 bases from J, the junction contained 12 bases not matched to a gene. The CDR3 sequence: CASTSSSGGLFEQFF. CDR3 coding DNA: TGTGCCAGCACCTCCTCTAGCGGGGGCCTGTTTGAGCAGTTCTTC.

This clone was counted once. The V gene is TRBV20-1, the J gene TRBJ2-7; D is possibly TRBD1 (6 bases). Trimming took off 3 bases at V and 2 bases at J, with 14 bases between the two ends. CDR1 and CDR2 (germline): DFQATT, SNEGSKA (reference sequence). This CDR3 comprises 14 residues. The CDR3 region is CSASKGDITYEQYF. DNA for the CDR3: TGCAGTGCTAGTAAGGGGGACATAACCTACGAGCAGTACTTC.

This chain uses TRBV29-1 with TRBJ2-7; tentatively, D is TRBD2 (5 bases). Trimming left V 5 bases short and J 1 base short, with 27 bases between. Germline V gene data show CDR1 as SQVTM and CDR2 as ANQGSEA. The CDR3 spans 18 residues. The CDR3 DNA follows: TGCAGCGTTTCAGTGAGGAATAGGGAGCTCTTATCGTCCTACGAGCAGTACTTC. Amino acids: CSVSVRNRELLSSYEQYF.

The chain uses TRBV19 and TRBJ1-2; tentative D call: TRBD1 (6 bases). The germline V and J ends were trimmed by 4 bases and 8 bases, with 17 bases remaining between them. CDR3 length: 14 amino acids. In germline, CDR1 is LNHDA, CDR2 SQIVND (reference sequence). The CDR3 sequence is CASSTLTGTGGYTF. DNA of the CDR3: TGTGCCAGTAGTACCCTCACAGGGACGGGCGGCTACACCTTC.

This clone occurred a few times. The gene calls are TRBV19 and TRBJ2-7, with TRBD2 identical over 7 bases. Germline values: CDR1 LNHDA, CDR2 SQIVND (reference sequence). After removal of 2 bases from V and 7 bases from J, the junction contained 8 bases not matched to a gene. The CDR3 covers 14 residues. The CDR3 sequence is CASSITVREEEQYF. CDR3 in DNA: TGTGCCAGTAGTATAACCGTACGGGAGGAGGAGCAGTACTTC.

This rearrangement joins TRBV19 to TRBJ1-5, with D hard to call. V lost 1 base, J lost 5 bases, and 3 bases lay in between. The CDR3 is made up of 12 amino acids. Germline lookup yields CDR1 LNHDA and CDR2 SQIVND (reference sequence). The CDR3 DNA is TGTGCCAGTAGTATAGCCGATCAGCCCCAGCATTTT. Residues: CASSIADQPQHF.

The chain employs TRBV28 and TRBJ2-2, with TRBD1 matching over 7 bases. J gave up 1 base and V 6 bases, and 5 bases lay outside the gene matches. CDR1 is MDHEN and CDR2 is SYDVKM in the germline V gene. This CDR3 has 15 residues. The CDR3 loop is CASSVTGKNTGELFF. In nucleotides, the CDR3 is TGTGCCAGCAGCGTGACAGGGAAGAACACCGGGGAGCTGTTTTTT.

V gene TRBV18 combines with J gene TRBJ2-7; D is perhaps TRBD1 (6 bases). CDR3 length: 12 residues. Germline CDR1 is KGHSH and CDR2 is LQKENI. Trimming removed 4 bases from V and 3 bases from J, with 7 bases in between. CDR3 in DNA: TGTGCCAGCTCACAGGACAGCTACGAGCAGTACTTC. Protein: CASSQDSYEQYF.

In the case of this clone: Germline is not matched at one junction end, which may reflect a read error. The genes are TRBV2 and TRBJ1-2; D is perhaps TRBD1 (5 bases). The CDR3 totals 14 residues. Germline assignment: CDR1 SNHLY and CDR2 FYNNEI. Here the CDR3 reads CASSQAVGVYGYTF. CDR3 DNA sequence: TGTGCCAGCAGTCAAGCGGTAGGGGTTTACGGCTACACCTTC.

V usage is TRBV7-3 and J usage is TRBJ2-3, with TRBD2 matching over 11 bases. The CDR3 is 15 residues long. The V gene end was trimmed by 5 bases and the J gene end by 5 bases; junction bases not matched to a gene: 6. Per the germline V gene, CDR1 is SGHTA and CDR2 is FQGTGA. CDR3 DNA sequence: TGTGCCAGCAGCGTTAGCGGGGGGGCCGGAGATACGCAGTATTTT. Translating gives CASSVSGGAGDTQYF.

The chain links TRBV9 to TRBJ2-7; D is perhaps TRBD2 (7 bases). Germline CDR1 is SGDLS and CDR2 is YYNGEE. This CDR3 is 14 amino acids long. V was cut by 4 bases and J by 7 bases, with 18 bases left in between. The CDR3 DNA is TGTGCCAGCAGCCCAAGGGGGGAGGGGACAGAGCAGTACTTC. It codes for CASSPRGEGTEQYF.

V is TRBV4-3 and J is TRBJ2-1; 10 bases fit TRBD2. The CDR3 has 19 residues. V gave up 1 base and J gave up 4 bases; unmatched junction bases: 13. Germline CDR1 is LGHNA and CDR2 is YSLEER. The CDR3 region has the DNA TGCGCCAGCAGCCAAGTCTTTAGCGGGGGGCCCCCCGGGTACAATGAGCAGTTCTTC. Its protein product is CASSQVFSGGPPGYNEQFF.

The V call is TRBV6-2 or TRBV6-3, the J call TRBJ1-1; 7 positions match TRBD1. With 6 bases clipped from V and 4 bases from J, the junction kept 8 bases outside the gene matches. The CDR3 consists of 14 residues. The germline V gene encodes CDR1 MNHEY and CDR2 SVGEGT. The CDR3 region is CASSATGSSTEAFF. CDR3 bases: TGTGCCAGCAGCGCGACAGGGTCAAGCACTGAAGCTTTCTTT.

The rearrangement joins TRBV7-2 to TRBJ1-6; no definite D call. The germline gives CDR1 SGHTA, CDR2 FQGNSA. The CDR3 runs to 14 residues. V lost 4 bases to trimming and J lost 9 bases, with 13 bases between them. The chain's CDR3 is CASSYRRAASPLHF. DNA of the CDR3: TGTGCCAGCAGCTATAGGCGGGCCGCTTCACCCCTCCACTTT.

The chain links TRBV11-3 to TRBJ2-2; TRBD2 matches 8 bases. V lost 7 bases to trimming and J lost 2 bases; unmatched junction nucleotides: 15. The germline V gene has CDR1 SGHNT and CDR2 YENEEA. The CDR3 is made up of 18 amino acids. The CDR3 bases are TGTGCCAGCACCATTAGGAGGAGCGGGAGTTTCAACACCGGGGAGCTGTTTTTT. Protein product: CASTIRRSGSFNTGELFF. Looking up the rest from reference TRBV11-3 and TRBJ2-2 gives the full variable domain: EAGVVQSPRYKIIEKKQPVAFWCNPISGHNTLYWYLQNLGQGPELLIRYENEEAVDDSQLPKDRFSAERLKGVDSTLKIQPAELGDSAVYLCASTIRRSGSFNTGELFFGEGSRLTVL.

The chain is built from TRBV25-1 and TRBJ2-7; D is unresolved. Trimming left V 2 bases short and J 5 bases short, with 7 bases between. CDR3 length: 12 residues. From germline, CDR1 is MGHDK and CDR2 SYGVNS. CDR3 region: CASSEPLNEQYF. CDR3 nucleotides: TGTGCCAGCAGTGAACCCCTAAACGAGCAGTACTTC.

The rearrangement uses TRBV19 and TRBJ1-1; 10 bases are shared with TRBD1. From germline, CDR1 is LNHDA and CDR2 SQIVND (reference sequence). V dropped 5 bases and J dropped 4; count of bases not matched to a gene: 4. CDR3 length: 14 residues. For the CDR3, the DNA is TGTGCCAGTAGTGGACAGGGGGAGGGCACTGAAGCTTTCTTT. The encoded protein is CASSGQGEGTEAFF.

The rearrangement joins TRBV25-1 to TRBJ2-3, with 9 bases matching TRBD2. The CDR3 totals 16 residues. Trimming cost V 2 bases and J 0 bases; bases outside gene matches: 3. The germline V gene has CDR1 MGHDK and CDR2 SYGVNS. DNA for the CDR3: TGTGCCAGCAGTGAACTAGCGGGGTCTAGCACAGATACGCAGTATTTT. This translates into CASSELAGSSTDTQYF.

This clone has just one count. The chain links TRBV3-1 (or the pseudogene TRBV3-2) to TRBJ2-5; possibly TRBD2 for D (5 bases). V gave up 0 bases and J gave up 5 bases, with 16 bases separating them. Germline-derived CDR1 and CDR2 are LGHDT and YNNKEL (reference sequence). This CDR3 spans 16 amino acids. For the CDR3, the DNA is TGTGCCAGCAGCCAAGATACCGCCACTAGTCCCGAGACCCAGTACTTC. Amino acid sequence: CASSQDTATSPETQYF.

The rearrangement uses TRBV29-1 and TRBJ1-1, with 9 nucleotides matching TRBD1. Germline V gene lookup returns CDR1 SQVTM and CDR2 ANQGSEA. This CDR3 spans 13 amino acids. Germline trimming cut 8 bases from V and 5 bases from J; bases unmatched to any gene: 9. CDR3 sequence (DNA): TGCAGCTCTCTAGGGACAGGGTTAACTGAAGCTTTCTTT. Encoded protein: CSSLGTGLTEAFF.

The V gene is TRBV27, the J gene TRBJ2-7; 9 bases align to TRBD1. Germline values: CDR1 MNHEY, CDR2 SMNVEV (reference sequence). Trimming removed 6 bases from V and 3 bases from J; junction bases left unmatched: 12. The CDR3 is 16 amino acids. The CDR3 region is CASRRNPGTGIYEQYF. The CDR3, as DNA: TGTGCCAGCAGACGAAACCCCGGGACAGGGATCTACGAGCAGTACTTC.

The V and J genes are TRBV5-1 and TRBJ2-7; the match to TRBD2 covers 7 bases. This CDR3 is built from 15 residues. V gave up 1 base and J gave up 0 bases; unmatched junction bases: 4. CDR1 and CDR2 from the germline V gene are SGHRS and YFSETQ. CDR3 protein: CASSLYAGVSYEQYF. CDR3 bases: TGCGCCAGCAGCTTGTACGCGGGGGTCTCCTACGAGCAGTACTTC.

The rearrangement uses TRBV7-9 and TRBJ2-7, with a weak D call TRBD1 (5 bases). The CDR3 has 15 residues. CDR1 is SEHNR and CDR2 is FQNEAQ in the germline V gene (reference sequence). V shed 0 bases and J shed 7 bases, with 16 bases lying between them. CDR3: CASSLALGPRSEQYF. Here the CDR3 DNA reads TGTGCCAGCAGCTTAGCGCTGGGGCCTAGGAGTGAGCAGTACTTC.

The rearrangement joins TRBV7-2 to TRBJ2-7, with a tentative D call TRBD2 (6 bases). Germline CDR1 is SGHTA and CDR2 is FQGNSA. Trimming pared 6 bases from V and 3 bases from J, leaving 21 bases between. CDR3 size: 16 residues. The CDR3: CASRKSKVRGIYEQYF. The DNA of the CDR3 is TGTGCCAGCAGAAAATCCAAGGTTCGGGGGATCTACGAGCAGTACTTC. Filled out from reference TRBV7-2 and TRBJ2-7, the complete variable domain reads GAGVSQSPSNKVTEKGKDVELRCDPISGHTALYWYRQSLGQGLEFLIYFQGNSAPDKSGLPSDRFSAERTGGSVSTLTIQRTQQEDSAVYLCASRKSKVRGIYEQYFGPGTRLTVT.

Within the sample, this clone is medium-sized. The genes are TRBV18 and TRBJ1-6; 10 nucleotides agree with TRBD1. Trimming removed 6 bases from V and 8 bases from J; junction bases left unmatched: 4. This CDR3 has 14 residues. Germline V lookup: CDR1 KGHSH, CDR2 LQKENI. CDR3 in DNA: TGTGCCAGCTCCACCGGGACAGGGGATTCACCCCTCCACTTT. This encodes CASSTGTGDSPLHF.

V is TRBV18 and J is TRBJ1-6, with a weak D call TRBD1 (6 bases). The V gene's germline CDR1 is KGHSH and CDR2 LQKENI. This CDR3 comprises 14 residues. V was clipped by 3 bases and J by 7 bases, with 10 bases between them. The CDR3 protein is CASSPGGANSPLHF. CDR3 nucleotides: TGTGCCAGCTCACCTGGGGGCGCGAATTCACCCCTCCACTTT.

The genes are TRBV19 and TRBJ2-1; 8 bases match TRBD1. The CDR3 covers 14 residues. J lost 3 bases, V lost 3 bases, and 1 base had no gene match. CDR1 and CDR2 from the germline V gene are LNHDA and SQIVND (reference sequence). The CDR3: CASSIGQGYNEQFF. In nucleotides, the CDR3 is TGTGCCAGTAGTATCGGACAGGGCTACAATGAGCAGTTCTTC. The full variable domain, rest sourced from reference TRBV19 and TRBJ2-1, is DGGITQSPKYLFRKEGQNVTLSCEQNLNHDAMYWYRQDPGQGLRLIYYSQIVNDFQKGDIAEGYSVSREKKESFPLTVTSAQKNPTAFYLCASSIGQGYNEQFFGPGTRLTVL.

The chain links TRBV9 to TRBJ1-1, with D perhaps TRBD1 (5 bases). The CDR3 contains 15 residues. V shed 4 bases and J shed 2 bases, with 15 bases lying between them. Germline V CDR1 and CDR2: SGDLS, YYNGEE. The CDR3 reads CASSPYATVNTEAFF. The CDR3 bases are TGTGCCAGCAGCCCCTACGCGACAGTTAACACTGAAGCTTTCTTT.

This CDR3 reads CASSQVAAGGSWNEQFF. The CDR3 DNA sequence: TGTGCCAGCAGCCAAGTGGCGGCGGGAGGGAGCTGGAATGAGCAGTTCTTC. The chain joins TRBV3-1 (or the pseudogene TRBV3-2) to TRBJ2-1; TRBD2 matches 9 bases. V gave up 1 base and J gave up 7 bases; unmatched junction bases: 11. This CDR3 comprises 17 residues. CDR1 LGHDT and CDR2 YNNKEL come from the germline V gene (reference sequence).